The 26 T cell receptor beta chains presented below share a single source sample, sequenced in a study of T-cell reconstitution after alpha-beta-depleted transplantation in children. Unique molecular identifiers featured in how the TCRbeta library was prepared. MiXCR, applied by TCRdb to the PCR reads, yields one record per CDR3 protein. The table lists 500,000 to 600,000 distinct CDR3 sequences, 30% to 35% of them singletons, with 2% to 2.5% in the top ten. Specimen: PBMCs from the stem cell graft donor, collected from the stem cell graft. These receptors all stem from a human donor who donated a stem cell graft to a child with aplastic anemia.

The rearrangement joins TRBV20-1 to TRBJ2-2; TRBD2 matches at 10 bases. Germline CDR1 and CDR2: DFQATT and SNEGSKA (reference sequence). Germline trimming cut 6 bases from V and 1 base from J; bases unmatched to any gene: 11. The CDR3 runs 17 residues. CDR3 coding DNA: TGCAGTGCCGCAGATGTTAGCGGGAGGAGGAACACCGGGGAGCTGTTTTTT. Translating it yields CSAADVSGRRNTGELFF.

This clonotype was seen a few times. The chain recombines TRBV28 with TRBJ1-1; tentatively, D is TRBD1 (5 bases). CDR1 and CDR2 from the germline V gene are MDHEN and SYDVKM. Trimming removed 6 bases from V and 0 bases from J, with 14 bases in between. The CDR3 has 15 amino acids. CDR3 DNA sequence: TGTGCCAGCAGCCCACCCGGACAAGTGAACACTGAAGCTTTCTTT. This translates into CASSPPGQVNTEAFF.

As DNA, the CDR3 is TGTGCCAGCAGGTCTGTTGGCAGCAATCAGCCCCAGCATTTT. It encodes CASRSVGSNQPQHF. The rearrangement uses TRBV27 and TRBJ1-5; no clear D gene. Germline V gene sequence: CDR1 MNHEY, CDR2 SMNVEV (reference sequence). With 6 bases removed from V and 1 base from J, the gap between germline ends came to 10 bases. The CDR3 has 14 amino acids.

The chain employs TRBV9 and TRBJ1-6, with D possibly TRBD1 on 6 matching bases. Germline V gene data show CDR1 as SGDLS and CDR2 as YYNGEE. The CDR3 runs 14 residues. V was cut by 3 bases and J by 14 bases, with 18 bases left in between. CDR3 residues: CASSGRDRGTSLHF. The CDR3 region has the DNA TGTGCCAGCAGCGGACGGGACCGAGGGACATCCCTCCACTTT. Full variable domain (remainder filled in from reference TRBV9 and TRBJ1-6): DSGVTQTPKHLITATGQRVTLRCSPRSGDLSVYWYQQSLDQGLQFLIQYYNGEERAKGNILERFSAQQFPDLHSELNLSSLELGDSALYFCASSGRDRGTSLHFGNGTRLTVT.

The rearrangement joins TRBV12-3 or TRBV12-4 to TRBJ1-3; D is possibly TRBD1 (6 bases). V was clipped by 2 bases and J by 4 bases, with 9 bases between them. This CDR3 comprises 14 residues. The DNA of the CDR3 is TGTGCCAGCAGTTTATCAGGGGCCGGAAACACCATATATTTT. Encoded protein: CASSLSGAGNTIYF.

The table lists this clonotype with a few counts. This rearrangement joins TRBV4-3 to TRBJ2-1, with a weak D call TRBD2 (5 bases). The CDR3 is 15 amino acids. In germline, CDR1 is LGHNA, CDR2 YSLEER. V lost 0 bases, J lost 7 bases, and 13 bases lay in between. CDR3 residues: CASSQDVARINEQFF. The CDR3 bases are TGCGCCAGCAGCCAAGATGTAGCGAGAATAAATGAGCAGTTCTTC.

The rearrangement uses TRBV7-6 and TRBJ2-7; 11 bases fit TRBD1. Per germline, CDR1 SGHVS and CDR2 FNYEAQ. V lost 3 bases and J lost 7; bases outside the gene matches: 8. CDR3 length: 15 residues. The CDR3 is CASSLADRGRGEQYF. For the CDR3, the DNA is TGTGCCAGCAGCTTGGCGGACAGGGGGCGTGGAGAGCAGTACTTC.

The rearrangement uses TRBV9 and TRBJ1-1; tentative D call: TRBD1 (5 bases). This CDR3 region has 18 residues. Deletions cut 3 bases from V and 1 base from J, with 22 bases between. The germline V gene has CDR1 SGDLS and CDR2 YYNGEE. CDR3 region: CASSDLVPGAGTNTEAFF. CDR3 DNA: TGTGCCAGCAGCGACTTAGTACCCGGGGCAGGGACGAACACTGAAGCTTTCTTT. The full variable domain, completed using reference TRBV9 and TRBJ1-1, is DSGVTQTPKHLITATGQRVTLRCSPRSGDLSVYWYQQSLDQGLQFLIQYYNGEERAKGNILERFSAQQFPDLHSELNLSSLELGDSALYFCASSDLVPGAGTNTEAFFGQGTRLTVV.

This clonotype was seen more than once but under ten times. This chain joins TRBV19 and TRBJ1-5; 9 nucleotides agree with TRBD1. The CDR3 covers 17 residues. The junction had 14 bases not matched to a gene; V was cut back by 10 bases and J by 1 base. CDR1 and CDR2 (germline): LNHDA, SQIVND (reference sequence). CDR3 loop: CATSARDRVWSNQPQHF. The CDR3 DNA reads as TGTGCCACCTCCGCCCGGGACAGGGTTTGGAGCAATCAGCCCCAGCATTTT. The whole variable domain, filled in from reference TRBV19 and TRBJ1-5, reads DGGITQSPKYLFRKEGQNVTLSCEQNLNHDAMYWYRQDPGQGLRLIYYSQIVNDFQKGDIAEGYSVSREKKESFPLTVTSAQKNPTAFYLCATSARDRVWSNQPQHFGDGTRLSIL.

The chain links TRBV5-4 to TRBJ2-1, with 9 bases that match TRBD1. Germline-derived CDR1 and CDR2 are SGHNT and YYREEE (reference sequence). This CDR3 has 15 amino acids. V lost 2 bases and J lost 10; bases outside the gene matches: 10. The CDR3 loop is CASSFPGQGPFEQFF. The CDR3, as DNA: TGTGCCAGCAGCTTTCCGGGACAGGGCCCATTCGAGCAGTTCTTC.

Only a few counts were recorded for this clonotype. V and J are TRBV5-1 and TRBJ2-7; 12 nucleotides agree with TRBD2. CDR1 and CDR2 (germline): SGHRS, YFSETQ. Trimming took 4 bases from V and 1 from J; bases not matched to a gene: 6. This CDR3 contains 16 residues. This CDR3 is CASSRRTSGNSYEQYF. Here the CDR3 DNA reads TGCGCCAGCAGCCGCCGGACTAGCGGGAATTCCTACGAGCAGTACTTC.

This clonotype was detected a few times. This rearrangement joins TRBV7-2 to TRBJ1-5; 11 bases are a match to TRBD1. The CDR3 consists of 14 residues. Germline lookup yields CDR1 SGHTA and CDR2 FQGNSA. V shed 6 bases, J shed 4 bases, and the junction held 2 bases outside the gene matches. CDR3 sequence (DNA): TGTGCCAGCAGAGGACAGGGGGCAAATCAGCCCCAGCATTTT. It codes for CASRGQGANQPQHF.

This clonotype was observed many times. V usage is TRBV29-1 and J usage is TRBJ1-2; 9 nucleotides agree with TRBD1. Germline V lookup: CDR1 SQVTM, CDR2 ANQGSEA. This CDR3 contains 12 residues. The V segment lost 6 bases and the J segment 3 bases; nucleotides outside the gene matches: 2. The CDR3 coding sequence is TGCAGCGTAAGGACAGGGGACTATGGCTACACCTTC. Residues: CSVRTGDYGYTF.

This chain uses TRBV7-3 with TRBJ2-2, with a tentative D call TRBD1 (7 bases). In germline, CDR1 is SGHTA, CDR2 FQGTGA. The ends were cut back, 3 bases at V and 5 bases at J, with 13 bases in the middle. This CDR3 contains 15 residues. CDR3 in DNA: TGTGCCAGCAGCTTCCAGGGGGGAGGTACCGGGGAGCTGTTTTTT. Translation: CASSFQGGGTGELFF.

This clonotype was counted between two and nine times. The rearrangement links TRBV18 to TRBJ2-7, with 8 bases aligning to TRBD1. V lost 3 bases to trimming and J lost 0 bases; unmatched junction nucleotides: 4. Germline V gene data show CDR1 as KGHSH and CDR2 as LQKENI. The CDR3 is 15 amino acids. The CDR3, as DNA: TGTGCCAGCTCACCGGACAGGGCCATCTCCTACGAGCAGTACTTC. Translation gives CASSPDRAISYEQYF.

This clonotype was detected once. The chain is built from TRBV28 and TRBJ2-5; TRBD1 might be the D (7 bases). V was trimmed by 1 base and J by 6 bases, leaving 18 bases between them. Germline loops: CDR1 MDHEN, CDR2 SYDVKM. CDR3 length equals 16 residues. The CDR3: CASSLSYAEGAKTQYF. For the CDR3, the DNA is TGTGCCAGCAGTTTATCTTACGCGGAGGGGGCAAAGACCCAGTACTTC.

The chain recombines TRBV28 with TRBJ1-5; D call uncertain. V was pared by 8 bases and J by 9 bases, with 17 bases between. This CDR3 region has 13 residues. The germline V gene has CDR1 MDHEN and CDR2 SYDVKM. The CDR3 DNA reads TGTGCCAGCGCTGAGGGCAGTAAGGGGCCCCAGCATTTT. Amino acids: CASAEGSKGPQHF.

This clonotype was seen only a few times. One end of the junction does not line up with germline, which may come from a read error. The V and J genes are TRBV29-1 and TRBJ1-2; no definite D call. CDR1 is SQVTM, CDR2 ANQGSEA, per germline. This CDR3 is built from 13 residues. CDR3: CSVQESSGYGYTF. The CDR3 region has the DNA TGCAGCGTTCAAGAGTCTTCGGGTTATGGCTACACCTTC.

This clonotype was seen a few times. The V gene is TRBV6-2 or TRBV6-3, the J gene TRBJ2-5; 9 bases align to TRBD2. Germline assignment: CDR1 MNHEY and CDR2 SVGEGT. V dropped 5 bases and J dropped 3; count of bases not matched to a gene: 10. The CDR3 length is 16 residues. The CDR3 spells CASSQSLVAGEETQYF. The CDR3 DNA sequence: TGTGCCAGCAGTCAGTCATTAGTAGCGGGAGAAGAGACCCAGTACTTC.

The rearrangement joins TRBV24-1 to TRBJ2-2; weak D call: TRBD2 (6 bases). Trimming shortened V by 0 bases and J by 5 bases, and 12 bases separated the two germline ends. Germline CDR1 and CDR2: KGHDR and SFDVKD. The CDR3 is 16 amino acids. DNA of the CDR3: TGTGCCACCAGTGATTTGGCTAGCGAGACTACCGGGGAGCTGTTTTTT. Protein: CATSDLASETTGELFF.

This clonotype came up a few times. The chain carries TRBV28 and TRBJ2-1; TRBD2 agrees at 13 bases. Germline V gene lookup returns CDR1 MDHEN and CDR2 SYDVKM. CDR3 size: 17 residues. V shed 6 bases and J 10 bases; nucleotides not matched to a gene: 15. The CDR3 region has the DNA TGTGCCAGCAGACTACTAGCGGGAGGGCCCGGGCAGGAAGAGCAGTTCTTC. Translating it yields CASRLLAGGPGQEEQFF.

This clonotype was seen a few times. The chain recombines TRBV6-4 with TRBJ1-2; 10 bases match TRBD1. Germline trimming cut 4 bases from V and 4 bases from J; bases unmatched to any gene: 12. Germline assignment: CDR1 MRHNA and CDR2 SNTAGT. The CDR3 is 17 amino acids. CDR3 sequence: CASSATMDRGALYGYTF. The CDR3 DNA sequence: TGTGCCAGCAGTGCCACCATGGACAGGGGGGCTCTCTATGGCTACACCTTC.

The chain uses TRBV28 and TRBJ1-2; 8 bases line up with TRBD1. The CDR3 has 15 residues. J was trimmed by 2 bases and V by 8 bases; bases with no gene match: 10. Germline CDR1 MDHEN, CDR2 SYDVKM. This chain's CDR3 is CASSSRAGGNYGYTF. The CDR3 DNA follows: TGTGCCAGCTCCTCTCGGGCAGGGGGCAACTATGGCTACACCTTC.

The genes are TRBV6-2 or TRBV6-3 and TRBJ2-1; unclear D gene. Germline CDR1 reads MNHEY; CDR2 reads SVGEGT. V was shortened by 6 bases and J by 3 bases, with 15 bases between the two germline ends. There are 15 residues in the CDR3. The CDR3 sequence is CASSPSPQVYNEQFF. DNA of the CDR3: TGTGCCAGCAGCCCAAGCCCCCAGGTCTACAATGAGCAGTTCTTC.

This chain joins TRBV7-9 and TRBJ2-1; perhaps TRBD1 as D (6 bases). The CDR3 sequence is 15 residues long. Trimming removed 5 bases from V and 5 bases from J, with 16 bases in between. The germline CDR1 and CDR2 sequences are SEHNR and FQNEAQ (reference sequence). The chain's CDR3 is CASSRGQGYDNEQFF. CDR3 DNA: TGTGCCAGCAGCCGAGGCCAGGGGTACGACAATGAGCAGTTCTTC.

The J gene is TRBJ2-3, the V gene TRBV3-1; D is perhaps TRBD1 or TRBD2 (6 bases each). From germline, CDR1 is LGHDT and CDR2 YNNKEL (reference sequence). The ends were cut back, 0 bases at V and 1 base at J, with 11 bases in the middle. The CDR3 has 16 residues. The chain's CDR3 is CASSQDGGGGTDTQYF. The CDR3 region has the DNA TGTGCCAGCAGCCAAGATGGAGGGGGTGGCACAGATACGCAGTATTTT.